The 32 T cell receptor beta chains below were found in one sample sequenced in a study of beta chain features in type 1 diabetes. Investigators reverse transcribed all isolated RNA, so they sequenced expressed TCRB transcripts. Measured with immunoSEQ multiplex PCR; TCRdb has only the in-frame clones, and not every one. Among 360,000 or so clones listed, around 20% were seen once. The specimen was naive CD4+ T cells from blood. The origin of the receptors is a woman aged 18-30 years in good health.

The V gene is TRBV5-1, the J gene TRBJ2-1; the match to TRBD2 covers 9 bases. The ends lost 5 bases at V and 0 bases at J; junction bases unmatched: 6. CDR1 and CDR2 from the germline V gene are SGHRS and YFSETQ. This CDR3 has 16 amino acids. CDR3 in DNA: TGCGCCAGCAGTTTTATTAGCGGGAGCTCCTACAATGAGCAGTTCTTC. Translating it yields CASSFISGSSYNEQFF.

The J gene is TRBJ2-3, the V gene TRBV6-1, with TRBD1 as a possible D gene (5 bases). CDR3 length: 14 residues. Germline V CDR1 and CDR2: MNHNS, SASEGT. Deletions cut 5 bases from V and 1 base from J, with 10 bases between. CDR3 amino acids: CASSNLGGTDTQYF. CDR3 nucleotides: TGTGCCAGCAGTAACTTAGGGGGCACAGATACGCAGTATTTT.

The chain recombines TRBV5-1 with TRBJ1-1, with 10 bases matching TRBD1. The CDR3 loop spans 13 amino acids. The V segment lost 4 bases and the J segment 7 bases; nucleotides outside the gene matches: 4. Germline CDR1 is SGHRS and CDR2 is YFSETQ. The CDR3 protein is CASSHDRGHEAFF. The CDR3 DNA sequence: TGCGCCAGCAGCCACGACAGGGGGCATGAAGCTTTCTTT.

This clone was detected only a few times. The chain couples TRBV5-6 to TRBJ2-7; 13 bases are a match to TRBD2. CDR1 SGHDT and CDR2 YYEEEE come from the germline V gene. V dropped 4 bases and J dropped 6; count of bases not matched to a gene: 7. CDR3 length: 15 residues. As DNA, the CDR3 is TGTGCCAGCAGCGTCGGGACTAGCGGGGTCGTCGAGCAGTACTTC. Encoded protein: CASSVGTSGVVEQYF.

The rearrangement uses TRBV5-1 and TRBJ1-1, with 7 bases fitting TRBD1. Germline-derived CDR1 and CDR2 are SGHRS and YFSETQ. J gave up 1 base and V 2 bases, and 2 bases lay outside the gene matches. The CDR3 runs 14 residues. The DNA for the CDR3 is TGCGCCAGCAGCTTCGACAGGGCGAACACTGAAGCTTTCTTT. It codes for CASSFDRANTEAFF.

This clone was counted a few times. This chain links TRBV20-1 with TRBJ1-1; D gene uncertain. The germline gives CDR1 DFQATT, CDR2 SNEGSKA (reference sequence). This CDR3 spans 11 amino acids. Trimming left V 5 bases short and J 7 bases short, with 11 bases between. The CDR3 nucleotides read TGCAGTGCTGGCCAGATAAATGAAGCTTTCTTT. It codes for CSAGQINEAFF.

The chain recombines TRBV7-9 with TRBJ2-1; D is ambiguous. The CDR3 has 11 amino acids. Trimming took off 5 bases at V and 10 bases at J, with 9 bases between the two ends. From germline, CDR1 is SEHNR and CDR2 FQNEAQ (reference sequence). The CDR3 DNA is TGTGCCAGCAGCCCTATACGGGAGCAGTTCTTC. As protein: CASSPIREQFF.

This chain uses TRBV30 with TRBJ2-7; 11 bases are a match to TRBD2. The germline V gene has CDR1 GTSNPN and CDR2 SVGIG (reference sequence). J gave up 0 bases and V 4 bases, and 8 bases lay outside the gene matches. There are 16 residues in the CDR3. Here the CDR3 reads CAWIHPSGRSSYEQYF. CDR3 coding DNA: TGTGCCTGGATCCACCCTAGCGGGAGGTCCTCCTACGAGCAGTACTTC.

The rearrangement uses TRBV27 and TRBJ2-3, with D tentatively TRBD1 (6 bases). With 2 bases removed from V and 6 bases from J, the gap between germline ends came to 12 bases. The CDR3 covers 14 residues. The germline gives CDR1 MNHEY, CDR2 SMNVEV (reference sequence). CDR3 DNA sequence: TGTGCCAGCAGTTTACAGGGGTACCACGATACGCAGTATTTT. This encodes CASSLQGYHDTQYF.

The rearrangement uses TRBV5-1 and TRBJ2-1; 8 bases match TRBD2. The CDR3 covers 15 residues. V was pared by 2 bases and J by 5 bases, with 6 bases of the junction left unmatched. The germline CDR1 and CDR2 sequences are SGHRS and YFSETQ. For the CDR3, the DNA is TGCGCCAGCAGCTTATCTACTAGCGGAAACAATGAGCAGTTCTTC. Translation gives CASSLSTSGNNEQFF. Together with reference TRBV5-1 and TRBJ2-1, the CDR3 gives the full variable domain: KAGVTQTPRYLIKTRGQQVTLSCSPISGHRSVSWYQQTPGQGLQFLFEYFSETQRNKGNFPGRFSGRQFSNSRSEMNVSTLELGDSALYLCASSLSTSGNNEQFFGPGTRLTVL.

This clone appeared a few times. The rearrangement uses TRBV4-1 and TRBJ2-1, with 10 positions matching TRBD2. J was trimmed by 4 bases and V by 2 bases; bases with no gene match: 5. Germline CDR1 reads MGHRA; CDR2 reads YSYEKL. CDR3 length: 16 amino acids. The CDR3 spells CASSQSLAGDYNEQFF. CDR3 DNA sequence: TGCGCCAGCAGCCAAAGTCTAGCGGGAGATTACAATGAGCAGTTCTTC.

This rearrangement joins TRBV9 to TRBJ2-5; D possibly corresponds to TRBD1 (6 bases). The V gene's germline CDR1 is SGDLS and CDR2 YYNGEE. Trimming took 3 bases from V and 1 from J, leaving 16 bases between them. The CDR3 consists of 16 residues. The chain's CDR3 is CASSAAGTTGQETQYF. CDR3 in DNA: TGTGCCAGCAGCGCCGCCGGGACAACCGGCCAAGAGACCCAGTACTTC.

This chain connects TRBV5-6 to TRBJ2-2, with TRBD1 identical over 10 bases. Germline assignment: CDR1 SGHDT and CDR2 YYEEEE. Germline trimming cut 7 bases from V and 4 bases from J; bases unmatched to any gene: 10. The CDR3 contains 16 residues. CDR3 DNA: TGTGCCAGCCTTTCCGACAGGGGGCATATCACCGGGGAGCTGTTTTTT. This codes for CASLSDRGHITGELFF.

The chain has TRBV9 and TRBJ2-5; TRBD2 is a possible D gene (7 bases). Trimming left V 2 bases short and J 1 base short, with 15 bases between. This CDR3 has 16 residues. Looked up from germline, CDR1 is SGDLS and CDR2 is YYNGEE. The CDR3 DNA reads TGTGCCAGCAGCGTGGGGGCGGGGGCGACCCAAGAGACCCAGTACTTC. It codes for CASSVGAGATQETQYF.

This rearrangement joins TRBV11-2 to TRBJ2-5; D not resolved. V was shortened by 3 bases and J by 4 bases, with 12 bases between the two germline ends. The length of the CDR3 is 14 residues. The V gene's germline CDR1 is SGHAT and CDR2 FQNNGV. The CDR3 region has the DNA TGTGCCAGCAGCTTGAGCCAGAGAGGAGAGACCCAGTACTTC. Translation gives CASSLSQRGETQYF.

J is TRBJ1-2 and V is TRBV30, with TRBD1 matching 9 bases. This CDR3 has 13 residues. V gave up 5 bases and J gave up 7 bases; unmatched junction bases: 8. Germline V CDR1 and CDR2: GTSNPN, SVGIG (reference sequence). In nucleotides, the CDR3 is TGTGCCTGGTCGACAGGGGGTTTTTTTGGCTACACCTTC. This translates into CAWSTGGFFGYTF.

The V gene is TRBV2, the J gene TRBJ1-1; D is unclear. This CDR3 is built from 13 residues. V was trimmed by 4 bases and J by 1 base, leaving 7 bases between them. CDR1 and CDR2 (germline): SNHLY, FYNNEI. The CDR3 region is CASSVESNTEAFF. The CDR3 bases are TGTGCCAGCAGTGTGGAGTCGAACACTGAAGCTTTCTTT.

This clone was observed a few times. The V and J genes are TRBV18 and TRBJ1-2; 9 bases are shared with TRBD1. Germline V gene lookup returns CDR1 KGHSH and CDR2 LQKENI. The junction had 7 bases not matched to a gene; V was cut back by 1 base and J by 4 bases. The CDR3 length is 16 residues. CDR3 DNA sequence: TGTGCCAGCTCACCACAGTCGGGACAGGGCGGCTATGGCTACACCTTC. Protein sequence: CASSPQSGQGGYGYTF.

This clone was observed a few times. V gene TRBV29-1 combines with J gene TRBJ1-1; D unclear. The ends were cut back, 2 bases at V and 0 bases at J, with 16 bases in the middle. The V gene's germline CDR1 is SQVTM and CDR2 ANQGSEA. The CDR3 sequence is 16 residues long. The CDR3 protein is CSVELPQRQVNTEAFF. CDR3 sequence (DNA): TGCAGCGTTGAACTCCCCCAACGGCAGGTGAACACTGAAGCTTTCTTT.

The V gene is TRBV30, the J gene TRBJ2-5; 8 bases are a match to TRBD2. The CDR3 has 13 residues. The germline V gene has CDR1 GTSNPN and CDR2 SVGIG (reference sequence). The J segment lost 7 bases and the V segment lost 4 bases, leaving 8 bases of the junction unmatched. The CDR3 loop is CAWNDRLAGTQYF. The CDR3 region has the DNA TGTGCCTGGAATGATAGGCTAGCGGGGACCCAGTACTTC.

V gene TRBV23-1 combines with J gene TRBJ1-5; 7 bases map to TRBD1. TRBV23-1 is an ORF; its function is uncertain. The CDR3 contains 15 residues. After removal of 3 bases from V and 3 bases from J, the junction contained 5 bases not matched to a gene. CDR3 bases: TGCGCCAGCAGTCACTCCGGGACAGACAATCAGCCCCAGCATTTT. Protein sequence: CASSHSGTDNQPQHF.

This clone occurred a few times. The chain employs TRBV2 and TRBJ2-7, with D perhaps matching TRBD1 (5 bases). Germline CDR1 reads SNHLY; CDR2 reads FYNNEI. This CDR3 region has 14 residues. V lost 6 bases and J lost 5, with 17 bases in between. The CDR3 is CASRGLTAKHEQYF. In nucleotides, the CDR3 is TGTGCCAGCAGGGGGCTGACAGCGAAGCACGAGCAGTACTTC.

The rearrangement links TRBV19 to TRBJ2-3; the D gene is possibly TRBD2 (5 bases). The germline gives CDR1 LNHDA, CDR2 SQIVND (reference sequence). V gave up 4 bases and J gave up 1 base, with 12 bases separating them. This CDR3 comprises 15 residues. Here the CDR3 DNA reads TGTGCCAGTAGTAAGTGGGGAGCGGGCACAGATACGCAGTATTTT. Translation: CASSKWGAGTDTQYF.

As concerns this clone: Other nucleotide sequences in the sample specify the same CDR3. The V gene is TRBV5-1, the J gene TRBJ2-7; possible D gene TRBD1, 6 bases. Germline CDR1 SGHRS, CDR2 YFSETQ. Trimming took 0 bases from V and 6 from J, leaving 10 bases between them. CDR3 length equals 13 residues. Here the CDR3 reads CASSLERGSEQYF. DNA of the CDR3: TGCGCCAGCAGCTTGGAGAGGGGGAGCGAGCAGTACTTC.

The V call is TRBV30, the J call TRBJ2-2; 7 bases map to TRBD1. Germline CDR1 is GTSNPN and CDR2 is SVGIG (reference sequence). CDR3 size: 16 residues. V lost 0 bases, J lost 1 base, and 5 bases stayed unmatched. In nucleotides, the CDR3 is TGTGCCTGGAGTGTTTCCAGGACAGGGAACACCGGGGAGCTGTTTTTT. Translating gives CAWSVSRTGNTGELFF.

Turning to this clone: The same CDR3 can be traced to other DNA sequences in this sample. The V call is TRBV7-9, the J call TRBJ2-1; 8 nucleotides line up with TRBD1. Trimming cost V 5 bases and J 1 base; bases outside gene matches: 4. This CDR3 contains 15 residues. The germline V gene encodes CDR1 SEHNR and CDR2 FQNEAQ (reference sequence). The CDR3 nucleotides are TGTGCCAGCAGCCTTGGACAGGGATCCTACAATGAGCAGTTCTTC. Protein product: CASSLGQGSYNEQFF.

The J gene is TRBJ2-1, the V gene TRBV4-3; 11 nucleotides match TRBD1. Germline V gene sequence: CDR1 LGHNA, CDR2 YSLEER. This CDR3 comprises 19 residues. Trimming removed 2 bases from V and 1 base from J; junction bases left unmatched: 10. This CDR3 reads CASSQRTGGSILSYNEQFF. The DNA of the CDR3 is TGCGCCAGCAGCCAACGGACAGGGGGCTCCATCCTATCCTACAATGAGCAGTTCTTC.

V usage is TRBV5-1 and J usage is TRBJ2-5; 12 nucleotides line up with TRBD2. V lost 0 bases and J lost 5; bases outside the gene matches: 8. This CDR3 has 17 residues. Germline V CDR1 and CDR2: SGHRS, YFSETQ. The CDR3 sequence is CASSLAGLAGWSETQYF. The CDR3 DNA is TGCGCCAGCAGCTTGGCCGGACTAGCGGGATGGTCGGAGACCCAGTACTTC.

The V call is TRBV5-1, the J call TRBJ2-6; 7 bases are a match to TRBD2. Germline CDR1 SGHRS, CDR2 YFSETQ. The CDR3 runs 15 residues. Unmatched junction bases numbered 2, after V lost 4 bases and J lost 1 base. As DNA, the CDR3 is TGCGCCAGCAGCAGCGGGACGTCTGGGGCCAACGTCCTGACTTTC. This sequence encodes CASSSGTSGANVLTF.

The J gene is TRBJ2-1, the V gene TRBV30; 8 nucleotides align to TRBD2. The CDR3 consists of 13 residues. Germline trimming cut 4 bases from V and 6 bases from J; bases unmatched to any gene: 5. From germline, CDR1 is GTSNPN and CDR2 SVGIG (reference sequence). The CDR3 coding sequence is TGTGCCTGGACTACCGGGACTAGCAATGAGCAGTTCTTC. As protein: CAWTTGTSNEQFF.

This clone occurred a few times. This chain links TRBV5-1 with TRBJ1-1, with a possible D match to TRBD1 (6 bases). This CDR3 contains 15 residues. CDR1 is SGHRS and CDR2 is YFSETQ in the germline V gene. Trimming took off 1 base at V and 0 bases at J, with 10 bases between the two ends. Here the CDR3 DNA reads TGCGCCAGCAGCTTGACTGGACAGCTGAACACTGAAGCTTTCTTT. Its protein product is CASSLTGQLNTEAFF. Based on the CDR3 plus reference TRBV5-1 and TRBJ1-1, the full variable domain is KAGVTQTPRYLIKTRGQQVTLSCSPISGHRSVSWYQQTPGQGLQFLFEYFSETQRNKGNFPGRFSGRQFSNSRSEMNVSTLELGDSALYLCASSLTGQLNTEAFFGQGTRLTVV.

This sequence joins TRBV30 and TRBJ2-4; TRBD1 matches at 7 bases. The V gene end was trimmed by 0 bases and the J gene end by 2 bases; junction bases not matched to a gene: 4. Per germline, CDR1 GTSNPN and CDR2 SVGIG (reference sequence). The CDR3 sequence is 15 residues long. The CDR3: CAWSVPGQSKNIQYF. The DNA for the CDR3 is TGTGCCTGGAGTGTTCCGGGACAGTCCAAAAACATTCAGTACTTC.